The sequence of this T cell receptor (beta chain) was determined in a study of OX40 agonist ivuxolimab in advanced cancers. Across the study: Every 2 weeks, patients received ivuxolimab intravenously, dosed at 0.01 to 10 mg/kg. General study points: The authors did not determine the antigen specificity of the expanded peripheral T cells. The CD4+ and CD8+ T cells in the blood had expanded clonally by week 6 at 0.1 to 3.0 mg/kg.

The V gene's germline CDR1 is SGDLS and CDR2 YYNGEE. This CDR3 region has 15 residues. The ends were cut back, 3 bases at V and 4 bases at J, with 14 bases in the middle. Clones were sequenced by immunoSEQ multiplex PCR, and TCRdb holds only the in-frame ones, with some missing. This sample yields some 19,000 clones, of which around nine tenths are seen a single time; 50% belongs to the top ten. In the case of this clone: Its target is unknown.

The receptor's source is an adult with an advanced solid tumor such as melanoma, head and neck, liver or kidney cancer. The specimen was CD4+ or CD8+ T cells sorted from blood, collected in a trial of the OX40 agonist ivuxolimab. The J gene is TRBJ1-3, the V gene TRBV9; a possible D gene is TRBD1 (5 bases). CDR3 in amino acids: CASSGGRLGGNTIYF. The CDR3 DNA reads as TGTGCCAGCAGCGGGGGACGCCTAGGGGGAAACACCATATATTTT.